These 4 T cell receptor beta chains originate from one sample sequenced in a study of shared clonotypes between healthy human individuals (TCRdb year 2020). The library came from the immunoSEQ multiplex PCR assay. Held by TCRdb, this immuneACCESS table contains in-frame sequences only and omits some clones. Under half of the omission traces to an unresolved V gene where checked; the cause of the rest is unknown. This sample has a few million clones in its table, and around nine tenths of those were observed once. The ten largest account for 0.13% to 0.15% of the sample. The sample consisted of naive CD4+ T cells sorted from blood. The intended sense of this specimen's cell subset or site label: CD45RA+ positively selected. These TCRs come from a man aged 18 to 35 in good health.

This chain uses TRBV30 with TRBJ2-6, with 7 bases that match TRBD1. Trimming cost V 3 bases and J 0 bases; bases outside gene matches: 8. CDR3 length: 17 amino acids. Per germline, CDR1 GTSNPN and CDR2 SVGIG (reference sequence). CDR3 residues: CAWRRQGVYSGANVLTF. The CDR3 nucleotides read TGTGCCTGGAGAAGACAGGGAGTCTACTCTGGGGCCAACGTCCTGACTTTC.

The chain is built from TRBV6-5 and TRBJ1-5, with D hard to call. The germline CDR1 and CDR2 sequences are MNHEY and SVGAGI. Trimming removed 0 bases from V and 6 bases from J, with 12 bases in between. This CDR3 contains 15 residues. The chain's CDR3 is CASSYSRTGSQPQHF. In DNA form, the CDR3 reads TGTGCCAGCAGTTACTCCCGGACGGGGAGTCAGCCCCAGCATTTT.

The chain carries TRBV18 and TRBJ2-4; the D gene is possibly TRBD1 (6 bases). V was trimmed by 6 bases and J by 6 bases, leaving 15 bases between them. Germline V gives CDR1 KGHSH, CDR2 LQKENI. This CDR3 is built from 14 residues. CDR3 in amino acids: CASSPGPDRNIQYF. As DNA, the CDR3 is TGTGCCAGCTCCCCCGGCCCGGACAGAAACATTCAGTACTTC. Drawing the rest from reference TRBV18 and TRBJ2-4, the complete variable domain is NAGVMQNPRHLVRRRGQEARLRCSPMKGHSHVYWYRQLPEEGLKFMVYLQKENIIDESGMPKERFSAEFPKEGPSILRIQQVVRGDSAAYFCASSPGPDRNIQYFGAGTRLSVL.

The chain carries TRBV19 and TRBJ1-5; 8 positions agree with TRBD1. The germline CDR1 and CDR2 sequences are LNHDA and SQIVND (reference sequence). The J segment lost 6 bases and the V segment lost 8 bases, leaving 6 bases of the junction unmatched. The CDR3 covers 13 residues. The chain's CDR3 is CASEDRASQPQHF. The CDR3 bases are TGTGCCAGTGAGGACAGGGCTTCTCAGCCCCAGCATTTT.